The T cell receptor (beta chain) under discussion was sequenced for a study of human T cells and chemical hapten exposure (dated by TCRdb to 2020 to 2023). Describing the broader study: For sensitization, 2% DPC in acetone was applied to a 2 cm by 2 cm area of upper inner arm skin. Weekly therapeutic DPC doses were additionally applied to the scalp of patients throughout the approximately 24-week study period. Patch tests used Finn chambers with 0.01% DPC on the upper back, scored after 6 days by International Contact Dermatitis Research Group standards. The patient cohort, mostly female, included alopecia areata with under or over 50% scalp involvement, alopecia totalis and alopecia universalis. The libraries were sequenced as a pool, and the TCR yield per sample differed mostly because of small variations in library volumes within the pool. This study followed changes in the peripheral blood TCR repertoire in vivo during primary and secondary sensitization of alopecia patients to the hapten diphenylcyclopropenone (DPC). Blood samples were taken from patients before sensitization (week 0) and then at 2, 6 and about 24 weeks after DPC sensitization. Blood for TCR sequencing was provided by twenty-nine alopecia patients at one to four time points (pre-sensitization, 2, 6 and 24 weeks). What the authors observed across the whole study: Expanded TCRs formed significantly more large CDR3 similarity clusters than pre-sensitization or healthy control sets, consistent with antigen-driven responses. Patch test score was positively correlated with the number of PT1 expanded TCRs, with significance at thresholds 8, 16 and 32 but not at 4. Repeated subsampling changed both the strength of the expansion versus patch-test correlation and the threshold at which that correlation became significant. DPC sensitization did not change the number of TCRs with a frequency above 1 in 1000, and there was no evidence of changes in global repertoire structure. All patients had alopecia, a presumed autoimmune disease, so their immune response might differ from that of healthy individuals.

Based on the germline V gene, the CDR1 and CDR2 sequences are MGHRA and YSYEKL. The junction carries 16 bases between V and J, which are trimmed by 4 bases and 9 bases respectively. Reading from cysteine to phenylalanine, the CDR3 counts 15 amino acids. The kept DNA is CDR3 alone, 45 bases in frame from the first base. In this sample, this clonotype turned up a few times. The antigen it recognizes is unknown. One base away there is no much larger clone; base qualities are not given. Library preparation was by RACE. Sequencing used a NextSeq 500. During library preparation, unique molecular identifiers were attached to individual cDNA molecules so that TCRs could be counted in a quantitative, reproducible way. Each blood RNA sample was used to sequence both TCR alpha and TCR beta chains. The published analysis was carried out like this. A median of roughly 100,000 TCRs per sample was observed, with a range of roughly 23,224 to 700,000. The Decombinator software suite was used to annotate V, J and CDR3 in the TCR reads. To make PS versus PT1 abundance plots, every sample was subsampled to the same number of TCRs (28,000). Expanded TCRs were defined as absent before sensitization and observed at least eight times at the 2-week time point. Using fastp at Q25 and MiXCR, TCRdb reprocessed the public reads and kept productive beta chains. Each CDR3 protein gets just one entry, which takes the most common genes and DNA from the rows behind it. The V and J calls follow TCRdb's processing rather than the paper's. In this sample the table shows tens of thousands of distinct CDR3 sequences, more than 8.5% of which occur a single time. 2% to 2.5% of the sample rests with the top ten.

The intended sense of this specimen's time point label: patch test 2, 6 weeks after DPC sensitization. The treatment or condition tag for this specimen amounts to: therapeutic diphenylcyclopropenone sensitization with weekly scalp DPC. Blood at each patch-test visit was drawn before the patch test was applied. To be eligible, patients had to be aged 18 to 70, diagnosed with alopecia and judged suitable for DPC therapy, while pregnant patients were excluded. Total RNA was extracted from unfractionated whole blood that had been collected in Tempus Blood RNA tubes. The chain joins TRBV4-1 to TRBJ1-6; matching of 6 bases hints at TRBD1 as the D gene. The sequencing used whole blood, collected in connection with sensitization to the hapten diphenylcyclopropenone (DPC). This TCR was recovered from a woman in her 30s with alopecia areata. Some clones in this sample may be carry-over from other donors' samples. The CDR3 region has the sequence CASSPPTGEGSPLHF. The sequenced DNA: TGCGCCAGCAGCCCGCCGACAGGCGAGGGTTCACCCCTCCACTTT.